This entry concerns a single TCR beta chain. In the original processing: Nucleated cell number was recorded as an estimate derived from reference gene primer amplification. Produced via immunoSEQ multiplex PCR; TCRdb's table is partial and in-frame only. The V and J calls and clone size come from that table; D and trimming were worked out from the DNA. The profile shows about 140,000 clones, around 73% of them singletons. The V gene lost 4 bases and the J gene lost 5 bases, with 11 bases spanning the gap. The CDR3 covers 12 residues. The germline CDR1 and CDR2 sequences are GTSNPN and SVGIG (reference sequence). These data originate in a study of blood T cell repertoires in COVID-19.

The TCR comes from a woman aged 45-60 years with active or convalescent COVID-19. Sample: peripheral blood. The genes are TRBV30 and TRBJ1-1, with a weak D call TRBD1 (5 bases). The CDR3 loop reads CAWTGYLTEAFF. CDR3 DNA sequence: TGTGCCTGGACAGGGTACCTTACTGAAGCTTTCTTT.